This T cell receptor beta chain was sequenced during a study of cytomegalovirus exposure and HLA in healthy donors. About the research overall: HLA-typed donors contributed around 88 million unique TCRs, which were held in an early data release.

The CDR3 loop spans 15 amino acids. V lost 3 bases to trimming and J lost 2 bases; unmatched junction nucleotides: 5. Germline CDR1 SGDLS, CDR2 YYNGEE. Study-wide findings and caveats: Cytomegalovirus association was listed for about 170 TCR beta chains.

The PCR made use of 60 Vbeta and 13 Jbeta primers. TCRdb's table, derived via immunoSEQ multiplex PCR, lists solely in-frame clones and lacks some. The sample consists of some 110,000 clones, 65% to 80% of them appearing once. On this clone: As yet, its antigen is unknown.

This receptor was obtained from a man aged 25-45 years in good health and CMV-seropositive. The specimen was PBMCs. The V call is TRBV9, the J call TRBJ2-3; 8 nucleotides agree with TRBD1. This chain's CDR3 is CASSARDRLTDTQYF. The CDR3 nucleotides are TGTGCCAGCAGCGCCCGGGACAGGCTCACAGATACGCAGTATTTT.